This T cell receptor (beta chain) emerged from a study of blood T cell repertoires in COVID-19. Profiled with immunoSEQ multiplex PCR; TCRdb holds only in-frame clones, not every one. The top ten hold 2% to 3% of the sample, which has 250,000 to 350,000 clones, about 85% seen once. Germline V gene lookup returns CDR1 SGHTS and CDR2 YDEGEE. Trimming at V came to 4 bases and at J to 7 bases, leaving 8 bases not matched to a gene. The CDR3 spans 15 residues. Specimen: PBMCs or T cells enriched from blood (not recorded which). The genes are TRBV5-8 and TRBJ1-4, with 9 bases fitting TRBD1. The clonotype comes from a woman in her 50s who had recovered from COVID-19. CDR3 sequence (DNA): TGTGCCAGCAGCCACGGGACAGGGAAAGGTGAAAAACTGTTTTTT. It translates to CASSHGTGKGEKLFF.